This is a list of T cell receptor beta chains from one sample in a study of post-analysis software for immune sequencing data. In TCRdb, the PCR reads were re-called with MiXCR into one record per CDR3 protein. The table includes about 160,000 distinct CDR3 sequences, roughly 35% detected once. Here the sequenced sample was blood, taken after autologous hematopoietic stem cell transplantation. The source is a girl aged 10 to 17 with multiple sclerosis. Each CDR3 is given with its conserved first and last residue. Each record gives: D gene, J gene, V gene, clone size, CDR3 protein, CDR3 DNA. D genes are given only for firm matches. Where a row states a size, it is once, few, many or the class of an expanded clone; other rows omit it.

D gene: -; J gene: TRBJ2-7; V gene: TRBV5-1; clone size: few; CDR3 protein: CASSAPGNREDDYEQYF; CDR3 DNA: TGCGCCAGCAGCGCCCCGGGGAACAGGGAAGACGACTACGAGCAGTACTTC
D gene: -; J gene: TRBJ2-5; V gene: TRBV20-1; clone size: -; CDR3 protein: CSATGLQETQYF; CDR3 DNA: TGCAGTGCTACAGGGTTGCAAGAGACCCAGTACTTC
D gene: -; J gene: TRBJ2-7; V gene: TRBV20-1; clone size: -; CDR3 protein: CSARVPPYEQYF; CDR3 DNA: TGCAGTGCTAGAGTCCCACCCTACGAGCAGTACTTC
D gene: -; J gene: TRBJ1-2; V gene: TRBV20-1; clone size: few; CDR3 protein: CSARQVNYGYTF; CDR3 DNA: TGCAGTGCTAGACAGGTTAACTATGGCTACACCTTC
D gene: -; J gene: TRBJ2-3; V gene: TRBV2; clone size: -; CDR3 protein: CANRRREPTDTQYF; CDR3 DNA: TGTGCCAACAGACGCCGGGAGCCCACAGATACGCAGTATTTT
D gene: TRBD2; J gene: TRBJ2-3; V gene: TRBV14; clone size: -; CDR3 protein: CASSSRAGTTDTQYF; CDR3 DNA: TGTGCCAGCAGCTCCAGAGCGGGGACCACAGATACGCAGTATTTT
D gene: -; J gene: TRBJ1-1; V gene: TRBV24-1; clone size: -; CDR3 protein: CATKGGAKNTEAFF; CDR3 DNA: TGTGCCACCAAGGGGGGAGCTAAGAACACTGAAGCTTTCTTT
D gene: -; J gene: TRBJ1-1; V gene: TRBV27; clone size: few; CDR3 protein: CASGTGGGTEAFF; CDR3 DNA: TGTGCCAGCGGGACCGGAGGGGGTACTGAAGCTTTCTTT
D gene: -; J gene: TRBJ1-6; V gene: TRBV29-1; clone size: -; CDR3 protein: CSVARTGDQDSPLHF; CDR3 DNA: TGCAGCGTGGCCAGGACGGGGGATCAGGACTCACCCCTCCACTTT
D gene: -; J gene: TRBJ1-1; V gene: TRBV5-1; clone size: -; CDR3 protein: CASSLGGSDTEAFF; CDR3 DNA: TGCGCCAGCAGCTTGGGGGGGTCCGACACTGAAGCTTTCTTT
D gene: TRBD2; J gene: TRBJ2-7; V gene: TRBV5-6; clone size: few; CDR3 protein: CASSLLLAGGYEQYF; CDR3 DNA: TGTGCCAGCAGCCTACTTCTAGCGGGAGGCTACGAGCAGTACTTC
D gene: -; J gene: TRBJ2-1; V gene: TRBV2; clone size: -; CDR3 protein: CASCEGPYNEQFF; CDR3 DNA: TGTGCCAGCTGCGAGGGCCCCTACAATGAGCAGTTCTTC